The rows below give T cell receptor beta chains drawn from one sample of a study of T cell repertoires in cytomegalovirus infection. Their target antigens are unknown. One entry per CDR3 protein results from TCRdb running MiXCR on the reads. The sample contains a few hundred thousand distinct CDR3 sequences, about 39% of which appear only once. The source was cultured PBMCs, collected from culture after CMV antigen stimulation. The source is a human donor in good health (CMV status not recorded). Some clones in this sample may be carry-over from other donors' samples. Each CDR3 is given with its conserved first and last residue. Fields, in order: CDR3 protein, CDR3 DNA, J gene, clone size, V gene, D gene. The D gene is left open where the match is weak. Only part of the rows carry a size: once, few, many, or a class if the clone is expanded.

CDR3aa: CASTRGRAGLLSTDTQYF; CDR3nt: TGTGCCAGCACTAGAGGACGAGCGGGATTATTGAGCACAGATACGCAGTATTTT; j_gene: TRBJ2-3; abundance: NA; v_gene: TRBV12-3/TRBV12-4; d_gene: TRBD2
CDR3aa: CASSLAYRGTEAFF; CDR3nt: TGTGCCAGCAGTTTGGCCTACCGGGGAACTGAAGCTTTCTTT; j_gene: TRBJ1-1; abundance: NA; v_gene: TRBV28; d_gene: NA
CDR3aa: CASSHSGSFGNEQFF; CDR3nt: TGTGCCAGCAGCCACAGTGGGTCGTTCGGAAATGAGCAGTTCTTC; j_gene: TRBJ2-1; abundance: NA; v_gene: TRBV11-2; d_gene: NA
CDR3aa: CSARTGTGVYEQYF; CDR3nt: TGCAGTGCTAGGACCGGGACAGGGGTATACGAGCAGTACTTC; j_gene: TRBJ2-7; abundance: NA; v_gene: TRBV20-1; d_gene: TRBD1
CDR3aa: CASRRIPDTEAFF; CDR3nt: TGTGCCAGCAGACGAATTCCAGACACTGAAGCTTTCTTT; j_gene: TRBJ1-1; abundance: NA; v_gene: TRBV7-4; d_gene: NA
CDR3aa: CASLASGDAGTQYF; CDR3nt: TGTGCCAGCCTCGCTAGCGGGGATGCAGGAACCCAGTACTTC; j_gene: TRBJ2-5; abundance: few; v_gene: TRBV7-2; d_gene: TRBD2
CDR3aa: CASSYGPTYGYTF; CDR3nt: TGTGCCAGCAGCTATGGACCCACCTATGGCTACACCTTC; j_gene: TRBJ1-2; abundance: NA; v_gene: TRBV7-9; d_gene: NA
CDR3aa: CASSTGQGFNQPQHF; CDR3nt: TGTGCCAGTAGTACAGGACAGGGCTTCAATCAGCCCCAGCATTTT; j_gene: TRBJ1-5; abundance: few; v_gene: TRBV19; d_gene: TRBD1
CDR3aa: CSARKTGSDTEAFF; CDR3nt: TGCAGTGCTAGAAAGACAGGATCGGATACTGAAGCTTTCTTT; j_gene: TRBJ1-1; abundance: few; v_gene: TRBV20-1; d_gene: NA
CDR3aa: CASSYPPGQGAQYF; CDR3nt: TGTGCCAGCAGTTACCCTCCGGGCCAGGGAGCGCAGTATTTT; j_gene: TRBJ2-3; abundance: NA; v_gene: TRBV6-6; d_gene: NA
CDR3aa: CASSLNSRGDQPQHF; CDR3nt: TGTGCCAGCAGTTTAAATTCGAGGGGGGATCAGCCCCAGCATTTT; j_gene: TRBJ1-5; abundance: NA; v_gene: TRBV28; d_gene: NA
CDR3aa: CASSKLGQGMGETQYF; CDR3nt: TGTGCCAGCAGCAAGCTGGGACAGGGGATGGGGGAGACCCAGTACTTC; j_gene: TRBJ2-5; abundance: NA; v_gene: TRBV7-2; d_gene: TRBD1
CDR3aa: CAISERRQGSPYEQYF; CDR3nt: TGTGCCATCAGTGAGCGGAGACAGGGGAGTCCCTACGAGCAGTACTTC; j_gene: TRBJ2-7; abundance: NA; v_gene: TRBV10-3; d_gene: TRBD1
CDR3aa: CASSSPGGAEAFF; CDR3nt: TGTGCCAGCAGCTCCCCGGGGGGGGCTGAAGCTTTCTTT; j_gene: TRBJ1-1; abundance: NA; v_gene: TRBV11-2; d_gene: NA
CDR3aa: CASSQDLREWNLHNEQFF; CDR3nt: TGTGCCAGCAGCCAAGATTTGCGGGAATGGAATCTTCACAATGAGCAGTTCTTC; j_gene: TRBJ2-1; abundance: few; v_gene: TRBV14; d_gene: NA
CDR3aa: CASSRRAGVLYEQYF; CDR3nt: TGTGCCAGCAGTCGTCGAGCGGGAGTACTCTACGAGCAGTACTTC; j_gene: TRBJ2-7; abundance: few; v_gene: TRBV6-2/TRBV6-3; d_gene: TRBD2
CDR3aa: CASSMGGIGEQYF; CDR3nt: TGTGCCAGCAGCATGGGAGGCATAGGCGAGCAGTACTTC; j_gene: TRBJ2-7; abundance: few; v_gene: TRBV11-3; d_gene: NA
CDR3aa: CSVVGQGRIETQYF; CDR3nt: TGCAGCGTTGTTGGACAGGGAAGGATTGAGACCCAGTACTTC; j_gene: TRBJ2-5; abundance: NA; v_gene: TRBV29-1; d_gene: TRBD1
CDR3aa: CASSSSIGSMDTQYF; CDR3nt: TGTGCCAGCAGCTCTAGTATCGGGTCCATGGATACGCAGTATTTT; j_gene: TRBJ2-3; abundance: few; v_gene: TRBV7-8; d_gene: NA
CDR3aa: CASSHSVQAGEKLFF; CDR3nt: TGCGCCAGCAGCCACTCGGTGCAAGCGGGTGAAAAACTGTTTTTT; j_gene: TRBJ1-4; abundance: NA; v_gene: TRBV4-1; d_gene: NA
CDR3aa: CASRYGTGSRGYTF; CDR3nt: TGTGCCAGCCGCTATGGGACAGGGTCGCGTGGCTACACCTTC; j_gene: TRBJ1-2; abundance: NA; v_gene: TRBV7-6; d_gene: TRBD1
CDR3aa: CASSRTIMGGGPSRNEQFF; CDR3nt: TGCGCCAGCAGCCGGACTATAATGGGGGGAGGGCCCTCCCGAAATGAGCAGTTCTTC; j_gene: TRBJ2-1; abundance: few; v_gene: TRBV4-1; d_gene: TRBD2
CDR3aa: CASSSAGELETQYF; CDR3nt: TGTGCCAGCAGCTCCGCGGGCGAGCTAGAGACCCAGTACTTC; j_gene: TRBJ2-5; abundance: few; v_gene: TRBV5-4; d_gene: NA
CDR3aa: CASSLRLAGAAGELFF; CDR3nt: TGTGCCAGCAGCTTACGGCTAGCGGGAGCTGCCGGGGAGCTGTTTTTT; j_gene: TRBJ2-2; abundance: NA; v_gene: TRBV11-2; d_gene: TRBD2
CDR3aa: CATHKLGFGGLHGNQPQHF; CDR3nt: TGTGCCACCCACAAGCTTGGGTTTGGGGGGCTCCACGGCAATCAGCCCCAGCATTTT; j_gene: TRBJ1-5; abundance: NA; v_gene: TRBV19; d_gene: NA
CDR3aa: CAISGGFRYGYTF; CDR3nt: TGTGCCATCAGCGGGGGGTTTCGGTATGGCTACACCTTC; j_gene: TRBJ1-2; abundance: NA; v_gene: TRBV10-3; d_gene: NA
CDR3aa: CASSLQQLAKNIQYF; CDR3nt: TGCGCCAGCAGCCTTCAACAGCTAGCCAAAAACATTCAGTACTTC; j_gene: TRBJ2-4; abundance: NA; v_gene: TRBV4-1; d_gene: NA
CDR3aa: CSARGSGGFTGELFF; CDR3nt: TGCAGTGCTAGGGGTAGCGGGGGTTTCACCGGGGAGCTGTTTTTT; j_gene: TRBJ2-2; abundance: NA; v_gene: TRBV20-1; d_gene: TRBD2
CDR3aa: CASSPGSGEKLFF; CDR3nt: TGTGCCAGCTCACCCGGTTCCGGAGAAAAACTGTTTTTT; j_gene: TRBJ1-4; abundance: NA; v_gene: TRBV18; d_gene: NA
CDR3aa: CASSLWGASGYEQYF; CDR3nt: TGTGCCAGCAGCTTGTGGGGGGCCAGTGGATACGAGCAGTACTTC; j_gene: TRBJ2-7; abundance: NA; v_gene: TRBV5-6; d_gene: NA
CDR3aa: CASNPTGTGMSEAFF; CDR3nt: TGTGCCAGCAACCCAACCGGGACAGGGATGTCTGAAGCTTTCTTT; j_gene: TRBJ1-1; abundance: few; v_gene: TRBV25-1; d_gene: TRBD1
CDR3aa: CASSLALEGLTSRSTDTQYF; CDR3nt: TGTGCCAGCAGCTTAGCGCTCGAGGGCTTGACTAGCCGAAGCACAGATACGCAGTATTTT; j_gene: TRBJ2-3; abundance: NA; v_gene: TRBV7-2; d_gene: TRBD2
CDR3aa: CASSRTLAKNIQYF; CDR3nt: TGTGCCAGCAGCCGGACGCTAGCCAAAAACATTCAGTACTTC; j_gene: TRBJ2-4; abundance: few; v_gene: TRBV7-2; d_gene: NA